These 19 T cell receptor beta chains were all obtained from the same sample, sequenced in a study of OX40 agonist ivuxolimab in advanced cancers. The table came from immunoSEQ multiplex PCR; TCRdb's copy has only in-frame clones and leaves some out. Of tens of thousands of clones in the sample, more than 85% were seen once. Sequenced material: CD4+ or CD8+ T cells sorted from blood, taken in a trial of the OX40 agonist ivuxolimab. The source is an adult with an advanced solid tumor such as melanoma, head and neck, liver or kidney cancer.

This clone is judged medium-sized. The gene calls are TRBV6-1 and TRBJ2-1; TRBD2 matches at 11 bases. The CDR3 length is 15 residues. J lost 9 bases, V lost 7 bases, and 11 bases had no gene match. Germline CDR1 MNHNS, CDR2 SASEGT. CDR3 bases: TGTGCCAGCAACCCACTAGCGGGAGATAGTATTGAGCAGTTCTTC. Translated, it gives CASNPLAGDSIEQFF.

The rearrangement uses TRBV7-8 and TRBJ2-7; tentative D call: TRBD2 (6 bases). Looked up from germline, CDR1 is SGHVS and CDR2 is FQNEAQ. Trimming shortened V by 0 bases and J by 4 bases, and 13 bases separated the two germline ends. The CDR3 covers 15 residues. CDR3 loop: CASSLAGTALYEQYF. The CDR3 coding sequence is TGTGCCAGCAGCTTAGCCGGGACTGCTTTATACGAGCAGTACTTC.

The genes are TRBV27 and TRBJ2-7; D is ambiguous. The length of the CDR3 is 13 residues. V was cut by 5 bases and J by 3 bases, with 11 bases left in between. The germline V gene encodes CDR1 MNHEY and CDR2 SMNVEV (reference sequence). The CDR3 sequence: CASSLSASYEQYF. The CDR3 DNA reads TGTGCCAGCAGTCTCTCGGCGAGCTACGAGCAGTACTTC.

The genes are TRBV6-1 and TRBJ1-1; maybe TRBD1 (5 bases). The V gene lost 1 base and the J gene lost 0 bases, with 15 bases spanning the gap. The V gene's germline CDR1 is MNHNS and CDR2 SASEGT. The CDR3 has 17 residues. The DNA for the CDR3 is TGTGCCAGCAGTGAAGGCCCGGGACCCTATATGAACACTGAAGCTTTCTTT. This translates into CASSEGPGPYMNTEAFF.

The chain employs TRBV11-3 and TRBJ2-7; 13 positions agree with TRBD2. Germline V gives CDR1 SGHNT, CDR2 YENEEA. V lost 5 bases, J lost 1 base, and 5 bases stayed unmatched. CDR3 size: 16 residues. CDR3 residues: CASSTGLAGQSYEQYF. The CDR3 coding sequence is TGTGCCAGCAGCACGGGACTAGCGGGACAGTCCTACGAGCAGTACTTC. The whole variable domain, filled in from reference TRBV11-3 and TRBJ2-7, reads EAGVVQSPRYKIIEKKQPVAFWCNPISGHNTLYWYLQNLGQGPELLIRYENEEAVDDSQLPKDRFSAERLKGVDSTLKIQPAELGDSAVYLCASSTGLAGQSYEQYFGPGTRLTVT.

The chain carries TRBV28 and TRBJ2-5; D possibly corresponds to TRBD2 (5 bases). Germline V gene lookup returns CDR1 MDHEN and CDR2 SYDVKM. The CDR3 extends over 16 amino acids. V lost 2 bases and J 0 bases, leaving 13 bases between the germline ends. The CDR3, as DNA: TGTGCCAGCAGTTTAAACAGCGGAGAGAACCAAGAGACCCAGTACTTC. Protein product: CASSLNSGENQETQYF.

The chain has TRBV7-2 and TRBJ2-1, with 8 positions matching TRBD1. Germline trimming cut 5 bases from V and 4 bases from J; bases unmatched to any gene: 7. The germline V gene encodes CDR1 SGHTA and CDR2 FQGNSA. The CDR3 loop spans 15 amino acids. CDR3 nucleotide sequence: TGTGCCAGCAGCCTGGACAGGGAGTATTACAATGAGCAGTTCTTC. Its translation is CASSLDREYYNEQFF.

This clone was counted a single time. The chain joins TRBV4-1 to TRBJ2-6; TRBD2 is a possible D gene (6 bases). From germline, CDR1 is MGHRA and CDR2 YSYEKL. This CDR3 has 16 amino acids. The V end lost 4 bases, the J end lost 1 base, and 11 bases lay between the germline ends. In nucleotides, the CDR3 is TGCGCCAGCAGCCCCCCTGGAGGGTCTGGGGCCAACGTCCTGACTTTC. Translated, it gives CASSPPGGSGANVLTF.

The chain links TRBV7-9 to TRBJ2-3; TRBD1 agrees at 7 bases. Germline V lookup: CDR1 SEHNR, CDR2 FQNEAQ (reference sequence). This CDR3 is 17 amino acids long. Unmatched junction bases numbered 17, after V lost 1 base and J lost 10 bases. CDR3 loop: CASSLGPDRSGVWAQYF. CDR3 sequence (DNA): TGTGCCAGCAGCTTAGGGCCGGACAGGTCTGGTGTGTGGGCGCAGTATTTT.

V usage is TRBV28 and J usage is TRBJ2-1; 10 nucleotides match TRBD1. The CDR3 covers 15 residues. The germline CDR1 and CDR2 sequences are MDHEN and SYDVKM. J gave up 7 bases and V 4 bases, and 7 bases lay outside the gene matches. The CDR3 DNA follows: TGTGCCAGCAGTTCGGGGACAGGGGCTTATAATGAGCAGTTCTTC. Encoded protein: CASSSGTGAYNEQFF. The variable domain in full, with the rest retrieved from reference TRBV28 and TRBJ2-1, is DVKVTQSSRYLVKRTGEKVFLECVQDMDHENMFWYRQDPGLGLRLIYFSYDVKMKEKGDIPEGYSVSREKKERFSLILESASTNQTSMYLCASSSGTGAYNEQFFGPGTRLTVL.

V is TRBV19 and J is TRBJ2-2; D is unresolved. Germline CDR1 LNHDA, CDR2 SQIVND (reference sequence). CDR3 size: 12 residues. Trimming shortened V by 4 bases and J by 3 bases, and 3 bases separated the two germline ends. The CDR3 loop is CASSTDTGELFF. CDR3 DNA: TGTGCCAGTAGTACCGACACCGGGGAGCTGTTTTTT.

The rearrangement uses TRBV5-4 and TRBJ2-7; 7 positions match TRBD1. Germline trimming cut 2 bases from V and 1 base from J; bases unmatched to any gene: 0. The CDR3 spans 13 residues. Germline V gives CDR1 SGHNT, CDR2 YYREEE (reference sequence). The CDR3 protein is CASSFRGSYEQYF. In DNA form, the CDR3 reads TGTGCCAGCAGCTTCAGGGGGTCCTACGAGCAGTACTTC.

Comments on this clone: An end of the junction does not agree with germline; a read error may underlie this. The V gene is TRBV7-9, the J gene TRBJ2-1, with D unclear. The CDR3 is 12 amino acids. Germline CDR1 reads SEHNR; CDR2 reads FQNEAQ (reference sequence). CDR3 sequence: CAGSLSVNEQFF. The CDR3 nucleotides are TGTGCCGGCAGCTTATCAGTTAATGAGCAGTTCTTC.

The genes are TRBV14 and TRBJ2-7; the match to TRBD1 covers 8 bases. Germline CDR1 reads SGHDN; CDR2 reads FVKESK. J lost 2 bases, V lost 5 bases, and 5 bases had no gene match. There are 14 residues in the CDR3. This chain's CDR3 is CASSSRTGPYEQYF. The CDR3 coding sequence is TGTGCCAGCAGCTCCCGGACAGGGCCCTACGAGCAGTACTTC.

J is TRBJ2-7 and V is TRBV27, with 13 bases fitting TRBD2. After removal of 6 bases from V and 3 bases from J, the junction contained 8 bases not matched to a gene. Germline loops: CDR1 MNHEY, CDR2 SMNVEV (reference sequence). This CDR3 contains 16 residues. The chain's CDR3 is CASSSPRTSGSYEQYF. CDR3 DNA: TGTGCCAGCAGCTCTCCCAGGACTAGCGGGAGCTACGAGCAGTACTTC.

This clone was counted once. The CDR3 here is CASSPGREVVETQYF. DNA of the CDR3: TGTGCCAGCAGCCCGGGGCGGGAGGTCGTAGAGACCCAGTACTTC. The chain couples TRBV6-6 to TRBJ2-5; TRBD2 agrees at 8 bases. J gave up 4 bases and V 6 bases, and 10 bases lay outside the gene matches. Germline V gene data show CDR1 as MNHNY and CDR2 as SVGAGI (reference sequence). The CDR3 has 15 residues.

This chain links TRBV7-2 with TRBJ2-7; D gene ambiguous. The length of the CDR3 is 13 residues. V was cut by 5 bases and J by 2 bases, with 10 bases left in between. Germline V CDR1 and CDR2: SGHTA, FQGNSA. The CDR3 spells CASSRLAPYEQYF. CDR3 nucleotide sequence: TGTGCCAGCAGCCGACTCGCCCCCTACGAGCAGTACTTC.

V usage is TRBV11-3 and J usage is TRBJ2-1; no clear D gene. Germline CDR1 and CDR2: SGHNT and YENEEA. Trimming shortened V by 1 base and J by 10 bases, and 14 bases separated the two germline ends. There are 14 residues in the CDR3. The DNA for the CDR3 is TGTGCCAGCAGCTTAGGTGGACGGCAGCCCGAGCAGTTCTTC. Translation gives CASSLGGRQPEQFF.

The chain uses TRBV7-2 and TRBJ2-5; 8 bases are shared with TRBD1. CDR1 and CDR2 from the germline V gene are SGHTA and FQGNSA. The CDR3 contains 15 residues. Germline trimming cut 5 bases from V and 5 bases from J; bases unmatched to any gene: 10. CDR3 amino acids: CASSPGQGAWETQYF. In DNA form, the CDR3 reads TGTGCCAGCAGCCCCGGGCAGGGGGCGTGGGAGACCCAGTACTTC.